Listed here is a single T cell receptor (beta chain). This receptor's antigen is unknown. No quality values exist for individual bases; no much larger clone is one base distant. The immunoSEQ hsTCRB v3.0 assay was used at survey level resolution to sequence the TRB variable region. A depth of roughly 35,000-50,000 T-cell genomes per sample was targeted for TRB sequencing. TRB libraries were pooled and sequenced on an Illumina MiSeq using a v3 150-cycle kit. As for the original processing: Repertoire analysis was performed in R inside a reproducible Nextflow workflow that covered QC, data transformation and analysis. LymphoSeq2, an R package for exploring AIRR-Seq data, was used to implement custom analyses. Four samples that produced fewer than 5000 total TRB sequences were removed, so approximately 190 HIV repertoires were analyzed. Among the 188 retained HIV repertoires, 55 to 65 were collected before ART initiation and roughly 130 were collected after ART initiation. Repertoires were downsampled to 5000 TRB nucleotide sequences, and summary statistics were averaged over 100 downsampling iterations. TRB sequences were retained for analysis only if CDR3 regions of at least seven amino acids were present. Diversity was measured with a Shannon entropy-derived clonality score and the Gini coefficient. In repertoire networks, the top 5000 CDR3 amino acid sequences were linked whenever an edit distance of one separated two sequences. For TRB CDR3 amino acid sequences, GLIPH2 was used to predict antigen specificity groups and MHC restriction. To flag known CMV, EBV, HIV or tissue antigen associations, CDR3 amino acid sequences were matched against VDJdb and McPAS-TCR. Pre-ART, post-ART and control groups were compared with Wilcoxon signed-rank tests and Holm-Bonferroni correction. TCRdb holds this immuneACCESS table with in-frame rearrangements only. Some clones are missing; in checked studies, unresolved V genes explain under half, and the rest has no known cause. The V and J calls and clone size were taken over from that table, and D and trimming were inferred from the DNA. For this sample the table gives 13,000 or so clones, of which 75% to 85% were detected only once. The ten most abundant clones make up around 13% of the sample.

The CDR3 runs 15 amino acids, cysteine and phenylalanine included. Kept here is only the CDR3 DNA, which spans 45 bases and is read in frame from base 1. V is trimmed back by 6 bases and J by 3 bases, and the junction contains 7 bases that no gene match accounts for. CDR1 and CDR2, per the germline V gene, are MNHNS and SASEGT. The data were taken from a study of long-term antiretroviral therapy in people with HIV (dated by TCRdb to between 2021 and 2022). With regard to the full study: The earliest samples were collected approximately a decade before the 2015 WHO recommendation for immediate ART, a period when ART was typically delayed until CD4 counts fell. A retrospective serial study tested whether changes in peripheral blood TRB repertoire composition and diversity were associated with ART initiation and durable HIV suppression. A total of roughly 180 cryopreserved PBMC samples were contributed to the cohort by 30 adults with confirmed HIV infection, with samples collected serially over a mean of approximately six years (range 1-12). Among the 25 to 35 participants with HIV, eleven were female. No cross-contamination during QIAcube processing turned up in test extractions that ran a monoclonal T-cell line alongside around 34 polyclonal samples. Overall study results and their limits: Inferences about post-ART repertoire changes are limited because no data were available on ART adherence, viral resistance or therapy changes. ART initiation was associated with a significant increase in TRB diversity, but diversity stayed significantly below transplant donor controls even after long-term ART. Because cell numbers in pre-ART samples were limited, unsorted PBMC were profiled instead of sorted CD4+ and CD8+ T cells. Limited PBMC availability meant only the TCR beta chain was sequenced, without alpha chain pairing. CDR3 length ranges in HIV repertoires were narrower than in controls, and network structure suggested an antigen-experienced repertoire with only a slight naive shift after ART. Samples dated from the mid-2000s to the late 2010s, and the ART regimens used may be less effective than current ones. Expanded TRB clones identified before ART initiation dominated the repertoire at all time points, although this dominance fluctuated and declined in many PLHIV after ART.

Participants were included only if at least one PBMC sample before ART initiation and at least two post-ART samples were available. Every participant with HIV received treatment in the United States of America. Before DNA extraction, cryopreserved samples containing roughly 0.85-11 million PBMC were thawed and washed. At the time of the earliest PBMC sample for each participant with HIV, ages ranged from about 23 to 60 years. Per participant, PBMC samples came from 1-4 timepoints prior to ART initiation and 2-8 timepoints following ART initiation, for a median of 7 samples. Serial HIV viral load, CD4+ T-cell count, ART history and demographic data were obtained for every participant. A Qiagen kit on a QIAcube was used to extract genomic DNA from unsorted PBMC, with samples processed in batches of 12.

The sample consisted of unsorted PBMCs, taken 3.2 years before starting antiretroviral therapy. The TCR was taken from a middle-aged man with HIV. In this chain, TRBV6-1 is recombined with TRBJ2-2, and TRBD1 aligns with 7 junction nucleotides. The nucleotides are TGTGCCAGCAGGAAGACAGGGATATACACCGGGGAGCTGTTTTTT. Its protein is CASRKTGIYTGELFF.